This T cell receptor (beta chain) came from a study of human T cells and chemical hapten exposure. The wider study: Per-sample TCR yields varied mainly from small pooled library volume differences.

Time point in this sample: healthy volunteer bleed at 2 weeks. Unfractionated whole blood yielded the extracted total RNA. This clonotype appeared many times. Its antigen remains unknown. Study-wide points: High-frequency TCRs, those above 1 in 1000, stayed the same after DPC sensitization.

TCRdb reanalysed the RACE reads using MiXCR and keeps one entry per CDR3 protein. Of roughly 130,000 distinct CDR3 sequences listed, approximately 9% were seen once; the top ten hold under 2%. This receptor was identified in a male donor in good health. Some clones in this sample may be carry-over from other donors' samples. Sequencing input: whole blood.

Written as DNA, the CDR3 is TGCAGTGCTAGAGAAGACAGCAAAAAACTGTTTTTT. Encoded protein: CSAREDSKKLFF. The chain employs TRBV20-1 and TRBJ1-4; maybe TRBD1 (5 bases). The CDR3 covers 12 residues. The germline V and J ends were trimmed by 0 bases and 9 bases, with 8 bases remaining between them. Per the germline V gene, CDR1 is DFQATT and CDR2 is SNEGSKA (reference sequence).